This T cell receptor beta chain was observed in a study of human T cells and chemical hapten exposure. Study-level points and caveats: With regard to DPC sensitization, TCRs above 1 in 1000 frequency did not change.

Germline loops: CDR1 MNHEY, CDR2 SVGEGT. The CDR3 is 14 amino acids. V lost 8 bases and J lost 2, with 15 bases in between. Time point described: healthy volunteer bleed at 2 weeks. Unfractionated whole blood yielded total RNA. Turning to this clonotype: Its antigen is undetermined.

TCRdb analysed the RACE reads with MiXCR anew, one entry per CDR3 protein. This sample has tens of thousands of distinct CDR3 sequences, with nearly 7.5% found just once. Sequencing used whole blood. The sequence was obtained from a human donor in good health. Some clones in this sample may be carry-over from other donors' samples. This chain joins TRBV6-2 or TRBV6-3 and TRBJ2-5, with D unclear. CDR3 DNA sequence: TGTGCCAGCTCGTTAACCGGCCGTCAAGAGACCCAGTACTTC. Residues: CASSLTGRQETQYF.